The table lists the clone carrying this T cell receptor beta chain with a few counts. These data are taken from a study of T-cell reconstitution after alpha-beta-depleted transplantation in children. Library preparation (for TCRbeta) was performed with unique molecular identifiers. TCRdb re-called the PCR reads through MiXCR, storing one row per CDR3 protein. The sample lists about 610,000 distinct CDR3 sequences; roughly 10% were seen once. From germline, CDR1 is ENHRY and CDR2 SYGVKD. The CDR3 covers 13 residues. Trimming at V came to 10 bases and at J to 3 bases, leaving 6 bases not matched to a gene.

The rearrangement joins TRBV10-3 to TRBJ2-5, with 9 bases that match TRBD1. Sequenced here: PBMCs from the stem cell graft donor, sampled from the stem cell graft. This receptor was obtained from a human donor who donated a stem cell graft to a child with acute myeloid leukemia. CDR3 residues: CATAGQGEETQYF. CDR3 DNA: TGTGCCACCGCGGGACAGGGCGAAGAGACCCAGTACTTC.